This is a list of T cell receptor beta chains from one sample in a study of graft-versus-host responses after intestinal transplantation. No antigen is known for these receptors. Method: immunoSEQ multiplex PCR; TCRdb's copy keeps in-frame clones and lacks some. The sample has under 100,000 clones; 85% to 95% are singletons. Specimen: unstimulated CD8+ T cells sorted from spleen or lymph node cells, collected before transplant. The receptors stem from a human donor who was the organ donor for an intestinal transplant. CDR3s include the opening cysteine and the closing phenylalanine or tryptophan. The order of the fields is CDR3 protein, CDR3 DNA, D gene, V gene, J gene, clone size. The D gene is left open where the match is weak. For some rows the clone size is stated as once, few or many, or as a class when expanded; others skip it.

CDR3aa: CASSFSGTGYEQFF
CDR3nt: TGTGCCAGCAGTTTTTCCGGGACAGGGTATGAGCAGTTCTTC
d_gene: TRBD1
v_gene: TRBV27
j_gene: TRBJ2-1
abundance: once

CDR3aa: CASSPTVTGELFF
CDR3nt: TGTGCCAGCAGCCCCACAGTCACCGGGGAGCTGTTTTTT
d_gene: .
v_gene: TRBV11-3
j_gene: TRBJ2-2
abundance: .

CDR3aa: CASSEWRLGLQGTEAFF
CDR3nt: TGTGCCAGCAGTGAGTGGAGACTCGGGCTTCAGGGCACTGAAGCTTTCTTT
d_gene: .
v_gene: TRBV2
j_gene: TRBJ1-1
abundance: .

CDR3aa: CASSPVVGGGEGETQYF
CDR3nt: TGTGCCAGCAGCCCAGTGGTCGGGGGAGGTGAGGGAGAGACCCAGTACTTC
d_gene: .
v_gene: TRBV7-6
j_gene: TRBJ2-5
abundance: .

CDR3aa: CASSQLIAVSYNEQFF
CDR3nt: TGCGCCAGCAGCCAATTAATAGCGGTCTCCTACAATGAGCAGTTCTTC
d_gene: .
v_gene: TRBV4-1
j_gene: TRBJ2-1
abundance: .

CDR3aa: CASSSEITGTAF
CDR3nt: TGCGCCAGCAGCTCGGAAATTACAGGGACCGCCTTT
d_gene: .
v_gene: TRBV5-1
j_gene: TRBJ1-1
abundance: .

CDR3aa: CASSLSGLPSQDNEQFF
CDR3nt: TGCGCCAGCAGCCTCTCGGGACTACCGAGTCAAGACAATGAGCAGTTCTTC
d_gene: TRBD2
v_gene: TRBV4-1
j_gene: TRBJ2-1
abundance: .

CDR3aa: CASTKRVYGYTF
CDR3nt: TGTGCCAGCACCAAGCGGGTCTATGGCTACACCTTC
d_gene: .
v_gene: TRBV6-1
j_gene: TRBJ1-2
abundance: .

CDR3aa: CASSLTSGANEQFF
CDR3nt: TGTGCCAGCAGTTTAACTAGCGGGGCCAATGAGCAGTTCTTC
d_gene: TRBD2
v_gene: TRBV6-5
j_gene: TRBJ2-1
abundance: .

CDR3aa: CASSPRRGPWPTEAFF
CDR3nt: TGTGCCAGCAGTCCGCGTAGAGGGCCATGGCCCACTGAAGCTTTCTTT
d_gene: .
v_gene: TRBV27
j_gene: TRBJ1-1
abundance: once

CDR3aa: CASRPIRSSYEQYF
CDR3nt: TGTGCCAGCAGGCCTATAAGGAGCTCCTACGAGCAGTACTTC
d_gene: .
v_gene: TRBV27
j_gene: TRBJ2-7
abundance: .

CDR3aa: CAWRWGGQETQYF
CDR3nt: TGTGCCTGGAGATGGGGGGGCCAAGAGACCCAGTACTTC
d_gene: TRBD2
v_gene: TRBV30
j_gene: TRBJ2-5
abundance: few

CDR3aa: CASSPRTGLSYEQYF
CDR3nt: TGTGCCAGCAGCCCACGCACGGGACTTTCCTACGAGCAGTACTTC
d_gene: .
v_gene: TRBV7-9
j_gene: TRBJ2-7
abundance: .

CDR3aa: CASSIRGTDTQYF
CDR3nt: TGTGCCAGTAGTATAAGGGGTACAGATACGCAGTATTTT
d_gene: .
v_gene: TRBV19
j_gene: TRBJ2-3
abundance: .

CDR3aa: CASSVATGSEQYF
CDR3nt: TGTGCCAGCAGCGTAGCTACGGGTTCCGAGCAGTACTTC
d_gene: .
v_gene: TRBV9
j_gene: TRBJ2-7
abundance: .

CDR3aa: CATSRVRGRGVIAKNIQYF
CDR3nt: TGTGCCACCAGCAGAGTGAGGGGCAGGGGAGTGATAGCCAAAAACATTCAGTACTTC
d_gene: .
v_gene: TRBV15
j_gene: TRBJ2-4
abundance: .

CDR3aa: CASSYLGEQYF
CDR3nt: TGTGCCAGCAGTTACCTCGGGGAGCAGTACTTC
d_gene: .
v_gene: TRBV6-5
j_gene: TRBJ2-7
abundance: .

CDR3aa: CASSLGTSGRKRDEQYF
CDR3nt: TGTGCCAGCAGCTTGGGGACTAGCGGGAGAAAAAGGGACGAGCAGTACTTC
d_gene: TRBD2
v_gene: TRBV11-2
j_gene: TRBJ2-7
abundance: .

CDR3aa: CASSLTAGQETQYF
CDR3nt: TGTGCCAGCAGTTTAACAGCCGGCCAAGAGACCCAGTACTTC
d_gene: .
v_gene: TRBV6-5
j_gene: TRBJ2-5
abundance: .

CDR3aa: CASSSDSPEQYF
CDR3nt: TGTGCCAGTAGCTCGGACAGCCCCGAGCAGTACTTC
d_gene: .
v_gene: TRBV19
j_gene: TRBJ2-7
abundance: few

CDR3aa: CATRTGTSAYNEQFF
CDR3nt: TGTGCCACCAGGACCGGGACTAGCGCCTACAATGAGCAGTTCTTC
d_gene: TRBD2
v_gene: TRBV15
j_gene: TRBJ2-1
abundance: .

CDR3aa: CASSYGGNTDTQYF
CDR3nt: TGTGCCAGCAGTTACGGGGGGAACACAGATACGCAGTATTTT
d_gene: .
v_gene: TRBV6-5
j_gene: TRBJ2-3
abundance: .

CDR3aa: CASSEYTVLYNEQFF
CDR3nt: TGTGCCAGCAGTGAATACACAGTCCTCTACAATGAGCAGTTCTTC
d_gene: .
v_gene: TRBV25-1
j_gene: TRBJ2-1
abundance: .

CDR3aa: CASSGSGASYNEQFF
CDR3nt: TGTGCCAGCAGCGGTAGCGGGGCCTCCTACAATGAGCAGTTCTTC
d_gene: TRBD2
v_gene: TRBV9
j_gene: TRBJ2-1
abundance: .

CDR3aa: CASSFPGLYNEQFF
CDR3nt: TGTGCCAGCAGTTTTCCCGGACTCTACAATGAGCAGTTCTTC
d_gene: .
v_gene: TRBV27
j_gene: TRBJ2-1
abundance: .

CDR3aa: CASSPTDTQYF
CDR3nt: TGTGCCAGCAGCCCTACGGATACGCAGTATTTT
d_gene: .
v_gene: TRBV7-9
j_gene: TRBJ2-3
abundance: .

CDR3aa: CASSLSDRWAYEQYF
CDR3nt: TGTGCCAGCAGCTTGAGTGACAGGTGGGCCTACGAGCAGTACTTC
d_gene: .
v_gene: TRBV5-6
j_gene: TRBJ2-7
abundance: few

CDR3aa: CASSSGGGLRQPQHF
CDR3nt: TGTGCCAGTAGTTCCGGGGGAGGGCTGCGGCAGCCCCAGCATTTT
d_gene: .
v_gene: TRBV19
j_gene: TRBJ1-5
abundance: .

CDR3aa: CASSFERASGRNDGQYF
CDR3nt: TGTGCCAGCAGTTTTGAAAGGGCTAGCGGGAGGAATGATGGGCAGTACTTC
d_gene: TRBD2
v_gene: TRBV28
j_gene: TRBJ2-7
abundance: .

CDR3aa: CASSESFGREGLAYEQYF
CDR3nt: TGCGCCAGCAGTGAGTCTTTCGGACGGGAGGGTCTAGCCTACGAGCAGTACTTC
d_gene: TRBD2
v_gene: TRBV10-2
j_gene: TRBJ2-7
abundance: once

CDR3aa: CASSLESEVLTNEKLFF
CDR3nt: TGTGCCAGCAGCTTAGAGTCCGAGGTCTTAACTAATGAAAAACTGTTTTTT
d_gene: .
v_gene: TRBV7-6
j_gene: TRBJ1-4
abundance: .